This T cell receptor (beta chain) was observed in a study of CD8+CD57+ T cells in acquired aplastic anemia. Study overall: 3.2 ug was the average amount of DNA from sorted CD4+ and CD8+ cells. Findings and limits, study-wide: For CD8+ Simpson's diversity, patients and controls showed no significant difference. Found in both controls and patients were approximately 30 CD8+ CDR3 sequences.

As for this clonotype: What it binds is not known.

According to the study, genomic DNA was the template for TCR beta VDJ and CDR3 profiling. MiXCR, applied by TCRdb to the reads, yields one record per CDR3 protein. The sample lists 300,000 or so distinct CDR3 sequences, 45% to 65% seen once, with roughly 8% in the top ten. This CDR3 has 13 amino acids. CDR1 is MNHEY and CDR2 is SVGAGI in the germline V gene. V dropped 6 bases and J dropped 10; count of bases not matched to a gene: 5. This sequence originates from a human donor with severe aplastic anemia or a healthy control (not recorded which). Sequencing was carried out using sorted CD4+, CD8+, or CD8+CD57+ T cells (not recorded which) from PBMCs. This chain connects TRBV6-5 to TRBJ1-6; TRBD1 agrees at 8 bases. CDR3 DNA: TGTGCCAGCAGCCTGACAGGGGCATCACCCCTCCACTTT. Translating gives CASSLTGASPLHF.